The 22 T cell receptor beta chains in this list originate from one sample, sequenced in a study of blood T cell repertoires in COVID-19. Assay used: immunoSEQ multiplex PCR; TCRdb lists only in-frame clones, some missing. Among 300,000 to 350,000 clones, about nine tenths were seen once, and the ten largest hold 9.5% to 10%. The sample taken for sequencing was peripheral blood. The receptors stem from a young man with COVID-19, enrolled during active disease.

Points on this clone: The same CDR3 also results from other DNA sequences found in this sample. The chain links TRBV19 to TRBJ1-1, with D possibly TRBD1 on 6 matching bases. The length of the CDR3 is 15 residues. V was shortened by 3 bases and J by 1 base, with 12 bases between the two germline ends. CDR1 and CDR2 from the germline V gene are LNHDA and SQIVND (reference sequence). CDR3 sequence reads: CASSIYGGSNTEAFF. Here the CDR3 DNA reads TGTGCCAGTAGTATTTATGGGGGCTCGAACACTGAAGCTTTCTTT. Complete variable domain (other parts from reference TRBV19 and TRBJ1-1): DGGITQSPKYLFRKEGQNVTLSCEQNLNHDAMYWYRQDPGQGLRLIYYSQIVNDFQKGDIAEGYSVSREKKESFPLTVTSAQKNPTAFYLCASSIYGGSNTEAFFGQGTRLTVV.

The sample holds one count of this clone. V usage is TRBV30 and J usage is TRBJ2-4; D unresolved. V lost 4 bases and J 0 bases, leaving 16 bases between the germline ends. The CDR3 contains 16 residues. CDR1 is GTSNPN, CDR2 SVGIG, per germline (reference sequence). The CDR3 coding sequence is TGTGCCTGGAACGATCAGCGTTACCTAGCCAAAAACATTCAGTACTTC. The encoded protein is CAWNDQRYLAKNIQYF.

This chain uses TRBV2 with TRBJ2-1, with 7 positions matching TRBD2. The CDR3 has 16 amino acids. V lost 8 bases and J lost 3; bases outside the gene matches: 13. Germline-derived CDR1 and CDR2 are SNHLY and FYNNEI. In nucleotides, the CDR3 is TGTGCCAGCGAGGCCATAGGACTAGTACACTACAATGAGCAGTTCTTC. Translating gives CASEAIGLVHYNEQFF.

The V and J genes are TRBV19 and TRBJ1-5, with 8 bases aligning to TRBD1. The V and J ends lost 7 bases and 7 bases, in that order; junction bases with no gene match: 12. CDR3 length: 15 amino acids. Looked up from germline, CDR1 is LNHDA and CDR2 is SQIVND (reference sequence). DNA of the CDR3: TGTGCCAGTACCTACCCAGGGGGCGTCAGCCAGCCCCAGCATTTT. Translated, it gives CASTYPGGVSQPQHF.

This rearrangement joins TRBV19 to TRBJ1-1; maybe TRBD1 (6 bases). Germline V CDR1 and CDR2: LNHDA, SQIVND (reference sequence). V shed 4 bases and J shed 7 bases, with 16 bases lying between them. This CDR3 is 14 amino acids long. CDR3 sequence reads: CASSNPGGAFEAFF. For the CDR3, the DNA is TGTGCCAGTAGTAACCCGGGGGGGGCCTTTGAAGCTTTCTTT. Variable domain in full (rest from reference TRBV19 and TRBJ1-1): DGGITQSPKYLFRKEGQNVTLSCEQNLNHDAMYWYRQDPGQGLRLIYYSQIVNDFQKGDIAEGYSVSREKKESFPLTVTSAQKNPTAFYLCASSNPGGAFEAFFGQGTRLTVV.

The V call is TRBV6-6, the J call TRBJ1-1; 9 nucleotides match TRBD1. The germline gives CDR1 MNHNY, CDR2 SVGAGI (reference sequence). The CDR3 runs 14 residues. V lost 4 bases to trimming and J lost 5 bases; unmatched junction nucleotides: 5. CDR3 in amino acids: CASSSGTGLTEAFF. CDR3 DNA: TGTGCCAGCAGTTCTGGGACAGGGTTAACTGAAGCTTTCTTT.

The rearrangement uses TRBV3-1 (or the pseudogene TRBV3-2) and TRBJ2-7; 9 bases line up with TRBD2. Germline V gene data show CDR1 as LGHDT and CDR2 as YNNKEL (reference sequence). The CDR3 is made up of 14 amino acids. With V trimmed by 5 bases and J by 2 bases, 4 bases remained unmatched. CDR3 bases: TGTGCCAGCAGCGGGCGGGAGGGCACCTACGAGCAGTACTTC. Translating it yields CASSGREGTYEQYF.

The rearrangement uses TRBV9 and TRBJ2-3, with TRBD2 matching over 9 bases. Germline CDR1 is SGDLS and CDR2 is YYNGEE. V trimming: 3 bases; J trimming: 4 bases; junction bases outside the gene matches: 9. CDR3 length: 16 amino acids. CDR3: CASSDRAGGPSDTQYF. CDR3 nucleotides: TGTGCCAGCAGCGACCGGGCGGGGGGGCCATCAGATACGCAGTATTTT.

This clone was picked up a small number of times. The rearrangement joins TRBV10-1 to TRBJ1-5; a possible D gene is TRBD1 (6 bases). The CDR3 spans 14 residues. V lost 7 bases and J 3 bases, leaving 13 bases between the germline ends. CDR1 is WNHNN, CDR2 SYGVQD, per germline (reference sequence). CDR3 in amino acids: CASKQGLPNQPQHF. CDR3 in DNA: TGCGCCAGCAAGCAGGGGTTACCCAATCAGCCCCAGCATTTT.

The J gene is TRBJ1-5, the V gene TRBV19; 7 bases agree with TRBD1. Unmatched junction bases numbered 3, after V lost 8 bases and J lost 2 bases. The germline V gene has CDR1 LNHDA and CDR2 SQIVND (reference sequence). CDR3 size: 13 residues. This CDR3 is CASSTGGNQPQHF. CDR3 nucleotide sequence: TGTGCCAGTTCTACAGGGGGCAATCAGCCCCAGCATTTT.

The chain links TRBV6-2 or TRBV6-3 to TRBJ2-5; D unresolved. Looked up from germline, CDR1 is MNHEY and CDR2 is SVGEGT. The CDR3 length is 13 residues. V was clipped by 2 bases and J by 4 bases, with 8 bases between them. The CDR3 DNA follows: TGTGCCAGCAGTTACCAGGAACTAGAGACCCAGTACTTC. Protein product: CASSYQELETQYF.

The rearrangement joins TRBV19 to TRBJ1-1, with D tentatively TRBD1 (5 bases). Trimming pared 4 bases from V and 8 bases from J, leaving 17 bases between. The V gene's germline CDR1 is LNHDA and CDR2 SQIVND (reference sequence). The CDR3 length is 14 residues. CDR3 bases: TGTGCCAGTAGTAAAGGGGCAAAAAAAAGCGAAGCTTTCTTT. Amino acid sequence: CASSKGAKKSEAFF.

V and J are TRBV30 and TRBJ1-3, with D unclear. This CDR3 region has 14 residues. Germline V lookup: CDR1 GTSNPN, CDR2 SVGIG (reference sequence). Trimming stripped 0 bases from V and 3 bases from J, with 9 bases between. CDR3 protein: CAWSVGEYGNTIYF. The CDR3 nucleotides are TGTGCCTGGAGTGTCGGGGAATATGGAAACACCATATATTTT.

This clone was seen just once. The CDR3 loop is CASSDWAGNHNEQFF. The CDR3 DNA follows: TGTGCCAGCAGTGATTGGGCAGGGAATCACAATGAGCAGTTCTTC. J is TRBJ2-1 and V is TRBV6-4; TRBD1 is a possible D gene (5 bases). Trimming left V 3 bases short and J 5 bases short, with 14 bases between. The CDR3 extends over 15 amino acids. Germline CDR1 is MRHNA and CDR2 is SNTAGT.

This chain uses TRBV5-4 with TRBJ1-6; 7 bases fit TRBD1. Losses at the gene ends were 2 bases for V and 7 bases for J; bases not matched to a gene: 12. The CDR3 sequence is 17 residues long. CDR1 is SGHNT and CDR2 is YYREEE in the germline V gene (reference sequence). Here the CDR3 DNA reads TGTGCCAGCAGCTTTCTCTTTGGACAGGAGGGGAATTCACCCCTCCACTTT. Protein: CASSFLFGQEGNSPLHF. Complete variable domain (other parts from reference TRBV5-4 and TRBJ1-6): ETGVTQSPTHLIKTRGQQVTLRCSSQSGHNTVSWYQQALGQGPQFIFQYYREEENGRGNFPPRFSGLQFPNYSSELNVNALELDDSALYLCASSFLFGQEGNSPLHFGNGTRLTVT.

This chain uses TRBV28 with TRBJ2-7, with 8 bases identical to TRBD2. Per the germline V gene, CDR1 is MDHEN and CDR2 is SYDVKM. This CDR3 comprises 17 residues. V trimming: 6 bases; J trimming: 2 bases; junction bases outside the gene matches: 15. CDR3: CASSPSGGAGVPYEQYF. In DNA form, the CDR3 reads TGTGCCAGCAGCCCCTCCGGGGGGGCGGGAGTGCCCTACGAGCAGTACTTC.

This chain connects TRBV5-4 to TRBJ1-2, with 9 bases aligning to TRBD1. CDR1 is SGHNT and CDR2 is YYREEE in the germline V gene (reference sequence). This CDR3 has 18 residues. The ends lost 1 base at V and 7 bases at J; junction bases unmatched: 17. In nucleotides, the CDR3 is TGTGCCAGCAGCTTGCCCGGGACAGGGACTCTCCCCCGCGGTGGCTACACCTTC. It codes for CASSLPGTGTLPRGGYTF.

The chain carries TRBV15 and TRBJ2-1; D uncertain. Germline values: CDR1 LNHNV, CDR2 YYDKDF (reference sequence). Trimming took 0 bases from V and 1 from J, leaving 10 bases between them. This CDR3 is 16 amino acids long. The CDR3 region is CATSRDGAASYNEQFF. DNA for the CDR3: TGTGCCACCAGCAGAGATGGCGCGGCTTCCTACAATGAGCAGTTCTTC.

The chain is built from TRBV29-1 and TRBJ1-4, with D possibly matching TRBD1 (5 bases). This CDR3 contains 16 residues. The V gene lost 4 bases and the J gene lost 7 bases, with 22 bases spanning the gap. Germline V lookup: CDR1 SQVTM, CDR2 ANQGSEA. The DNA of the CDR3 is TGCAGCGTTGGGGGAACAGAGCGGGGGTACGGTGAAAAACTGTTTTTT. Translated, it gives CSVGGTERGYGEKLFF.

The chain recombines TRBV7-3 with TRBJ2-7; the D gene is possibly TRBD1 (6 bases). The germline V gene has CDR1 SGHTA and CDR2 FQGTGA. The V end lost 2 bases, the J end lost 1 base, and 9 bases lay between the germline ends. CDR3 length equals 14 residues. This CDR3 reads CASSLLQGSYEQYF. Here the CDR3 DNA reads TGTGCCAGCAGCTTACTGCAGGGGTCCTACGAGCAGTACTTC.

This clone was recorded only once. This chain joins TRBV11-2 and TRBJ2-7, with unresolved D. V was trimmed by 3 bases and J by 2 bases, leaving 5 bases between them. The CDR3 length is 12 residues. Germline V CDR1 and CDR2: SGHAT, FQNNGV. CDR3 residues: CASSFLPYEQYF. CDR3 nucleotides: TGTGCCAGCAGCTTTCTACCCTACGAGCAGTACTTC. Filled out from reference TRBV11-2 and TRBJ2-7, the complete variable domain reads EAGVAQSPRYKIIEKRQSVAFWCNPISGHATLYWYQQILGQGPKLLIQFQNNGVVDDSQLPKDRFSAERLKGVDSTLKIQPAKLEDSAVYLCASSFLPYEQYFGPGTRLTVT.

J is TRBJ2-5 and V is TRBV7-8; 8 bases align to TRBD2. J was trimmed by 0 bases and V by 2 bases; bases with no gene match: 5. Looked up from germline, CDR1 is SGHVS and CDR2 is FQNEAQ. The length of the CDR3 is 16 residues. The CDR3, as DNA: TGTGCCAGCAGCTTAATTAGCGGGGTGTACCAAGAGACCCAGTACTTC. It yields the protein CASSLISGVYQETQYF.